This T cell receptor beta chain was documented in a study of metastatic and nonmetastatic thyroid tumors. Looking at the study overall: A comparison of repertoires was made across blood and tumor or nodule tissue from malignant and benign thyroid patients.

This CDR3 contains 12 residues. Germline values: CDR1 MGHDK, CDR2 SYGVNS. Trimming removed 2 bases from V and 9 bases from J, with 9 bases in between. Study-wide results and limits: Benign nodules were reported to have significantly lower TCR beta diversity than malignant thyroid tumors, in blood and tumor.

In this sample, this clone turned up many times. Antigen: not known. In the authors' workflow: A distant-metastasis classifier for papillary thyroid cancer was built using CDR3 differences across clinicopathological groups. TCRdb re-analyzed the PCR reads using MiXCR. TCRdb, not the original authors, processed these V and J calls. The data contain 85,000 to 95,000 clones, about 15% of them singletons. Thyroid surgery was performed in patients who had received no treatment beforehand. Sequenced: blood. The receptor was derived from a female donor with papillary thyroid cancer or a benign thyroid nodule (not recorded which). Some clones in this sample may be carry-over from other donors' samples. The V gene is TRBV25-1, the J gene TRBJ2-3; D might be TRBD1 or TRBD2, each matching 5 bases. CDR3 region: CASSEGDHTQYF. CDR3 bases: TGTGCCAGCAGTGAAGGGGACCACACGCAGTATTTT. Full variable domain (missing parts from reference TRBV25-1 and TRBJ2-3): EADIYQTPRYLVIGTGKKITLECSQTMGHDKMYWYQQDPGMELHLIHYSYGVNSTEKGDLSSESTVSRIRTEHFPLTLESARPSHTSQYLCASSEGDHTQYFGPGTRLTVL.